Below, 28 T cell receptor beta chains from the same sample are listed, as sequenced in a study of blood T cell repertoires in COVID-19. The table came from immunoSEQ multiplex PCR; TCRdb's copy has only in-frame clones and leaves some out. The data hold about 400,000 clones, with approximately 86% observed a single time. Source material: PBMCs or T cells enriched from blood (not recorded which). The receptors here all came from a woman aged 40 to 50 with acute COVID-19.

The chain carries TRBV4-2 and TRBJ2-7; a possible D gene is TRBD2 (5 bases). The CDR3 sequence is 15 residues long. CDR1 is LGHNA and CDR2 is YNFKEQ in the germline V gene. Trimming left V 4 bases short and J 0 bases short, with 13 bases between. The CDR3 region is CASSPRLKSSYEQYF. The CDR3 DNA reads TGTGCCAGCAGCCCTCGACTAAAAAGCTCCTACGAGCAGTACTTC.

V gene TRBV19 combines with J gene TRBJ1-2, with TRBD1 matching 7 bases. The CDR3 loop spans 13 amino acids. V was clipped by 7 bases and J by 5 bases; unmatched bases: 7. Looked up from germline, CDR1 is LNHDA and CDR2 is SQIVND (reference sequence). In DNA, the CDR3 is TGTGCCAGTACGGGACAGTTCCTTTATGGCTACACCTTC. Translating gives CASTGQFLYGYTF. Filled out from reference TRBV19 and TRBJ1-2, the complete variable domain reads DGGITQSPKYLFRKEGQNVTLSCEQNLNHDAMYWYRQDPGQGLRLIYYSQIVNDFQKGDIAEGYSVSREKKESFPLTVTSAQKNPTAFYLCASTGQFLYGYTFGSGTRLTVV.

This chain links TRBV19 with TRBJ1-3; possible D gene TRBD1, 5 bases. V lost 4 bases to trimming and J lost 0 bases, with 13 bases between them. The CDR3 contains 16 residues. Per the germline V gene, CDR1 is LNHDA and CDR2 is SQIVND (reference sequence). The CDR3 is CASSTPYRSSGNTIYF. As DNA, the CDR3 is TGTGCCAGTAGTACCCCATACAGGAGCTCTGGAAACACCATATATTTT.

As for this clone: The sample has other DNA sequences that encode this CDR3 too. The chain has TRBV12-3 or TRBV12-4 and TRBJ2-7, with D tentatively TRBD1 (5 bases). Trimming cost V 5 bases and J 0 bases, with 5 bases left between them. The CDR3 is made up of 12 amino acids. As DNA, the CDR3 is TGTGCCAGCAGTAGGGGCTCCTACGAGCAGTACTTC. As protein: CASSRGSYEQYF.

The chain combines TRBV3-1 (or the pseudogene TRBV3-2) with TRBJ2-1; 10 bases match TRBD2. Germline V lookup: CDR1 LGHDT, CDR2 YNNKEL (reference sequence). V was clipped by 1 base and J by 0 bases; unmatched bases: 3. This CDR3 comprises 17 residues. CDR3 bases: TGTGCCAGCAGCCAAGTTTTAGCGGGGGGCTCCTACAATGAGCAGTTCTTC. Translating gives CASSQVLAGGSYNEQFF.

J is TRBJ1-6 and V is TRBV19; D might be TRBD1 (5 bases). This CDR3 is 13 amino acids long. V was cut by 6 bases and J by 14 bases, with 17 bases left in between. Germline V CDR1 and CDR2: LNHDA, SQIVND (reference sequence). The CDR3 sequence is CASSPQELLSLHF. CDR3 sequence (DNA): TGTGCCAGTAGCCCACAGGAATTGTTATCCCTCCACTTT.

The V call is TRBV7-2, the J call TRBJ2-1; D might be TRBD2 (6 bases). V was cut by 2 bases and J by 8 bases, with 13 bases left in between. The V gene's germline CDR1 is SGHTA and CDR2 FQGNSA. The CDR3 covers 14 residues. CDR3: CASSLQGGVDEQFF. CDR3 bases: TGTGCCAGCAGCTTACAGGGAGGAGTCGATGAGCAGTTCTTC.

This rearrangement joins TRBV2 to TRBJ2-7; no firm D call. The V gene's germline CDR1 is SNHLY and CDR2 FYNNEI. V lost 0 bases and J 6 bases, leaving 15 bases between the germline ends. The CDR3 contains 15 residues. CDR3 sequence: CASSEAGRIALEQYF. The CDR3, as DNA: TGTGCCAGCAGTGAAGCTGGCAGGATTGCCCTCGAGCAGTACTTC.

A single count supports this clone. CDR3 DNA: TGCGCCAGCAGCATCGACAGGGTAAACACTGAAGCTTTCTTT. Protein product: CASSIDRVNTEAFF. The rearrangement joins TRBV5-1 to TRBJ1-1, with TRBD1 matching over 7 bases. V gave up 4 bases and J gave up 2 bases; unmatched junction bases: 5. From germline, CDR1 is SGHRS and CDR2 YFSETQ. The CDR3 runs to 14 residues.

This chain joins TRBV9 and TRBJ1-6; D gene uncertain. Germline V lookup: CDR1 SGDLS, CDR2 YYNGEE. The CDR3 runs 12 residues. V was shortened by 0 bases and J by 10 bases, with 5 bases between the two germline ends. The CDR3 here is CASSVGRSPLHF. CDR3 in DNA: TGTGCCAGCAGCGTAGGGCGGTCACCCCTCCACTTT.

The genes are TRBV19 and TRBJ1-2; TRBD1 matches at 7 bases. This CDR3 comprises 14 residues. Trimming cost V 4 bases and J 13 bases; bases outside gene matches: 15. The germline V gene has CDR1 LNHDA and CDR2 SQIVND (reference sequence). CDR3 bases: TGTGCCAGTAGTAACCGGACAGGAAATGGGGGACGCACCTTC. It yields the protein CASSNRTGNGGRTF.

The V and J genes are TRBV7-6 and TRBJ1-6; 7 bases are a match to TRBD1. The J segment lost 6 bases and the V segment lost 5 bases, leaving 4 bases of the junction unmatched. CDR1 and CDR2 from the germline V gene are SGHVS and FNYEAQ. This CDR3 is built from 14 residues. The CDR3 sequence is CASSQGQRNSPLHF. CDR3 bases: TGTGCCAGCAGCCAGGGACAGCGTAATTCACCCCTCCACTTT.

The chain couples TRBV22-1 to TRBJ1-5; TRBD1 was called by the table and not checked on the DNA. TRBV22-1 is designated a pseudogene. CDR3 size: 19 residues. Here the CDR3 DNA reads TGTCCTGGGAGCGCTCCGACAGGGGACACGACATATAGCAATCAGCCCCAGCATTTT. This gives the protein CPGSAPTGDTTYSNQPQHF.

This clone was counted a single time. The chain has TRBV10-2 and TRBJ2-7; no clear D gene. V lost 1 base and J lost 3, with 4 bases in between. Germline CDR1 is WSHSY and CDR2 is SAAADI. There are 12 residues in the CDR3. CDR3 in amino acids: CASSEFSYEQYF. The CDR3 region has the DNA TGCGCCAGCAGTGAGTTCAGCTACGAGCAGTACTTC.

Written as DNA, the CDR3 is TGTGCCAGCAGCTTAAGACGGACAGGCAACTATGGCTACACCTTC. It yields the protein CASSLRRTGNYGYTF. This rearrangement joins TRBV5-8 to TRBJ1-2; 7 positions match TRBD1. This CDR3 has 15 amino acids. V lost 2 bases to trimming and J lost 2 bases; unmatched junction nucleotides: 6. Germline CDR1 reads SGHTS; CDR2 reads YDEGEE.

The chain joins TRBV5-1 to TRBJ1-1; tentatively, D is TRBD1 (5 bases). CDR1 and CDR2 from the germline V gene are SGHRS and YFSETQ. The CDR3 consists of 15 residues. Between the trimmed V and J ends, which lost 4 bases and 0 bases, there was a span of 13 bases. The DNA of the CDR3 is TGCGCCAGCAGCGTTCAGACAGTAATGAACACTGAAGCTTTCTTT. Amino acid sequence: CASSVQTVMNTEAFF.

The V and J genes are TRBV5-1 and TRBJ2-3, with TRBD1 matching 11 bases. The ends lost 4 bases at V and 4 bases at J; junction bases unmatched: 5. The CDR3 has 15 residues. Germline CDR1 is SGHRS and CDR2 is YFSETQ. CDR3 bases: TGCGCCAGCAGCCCCGGGACAGGGGGTGCAGATACGCAGTATTTT. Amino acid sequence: CASSPGTGGADTQYF.

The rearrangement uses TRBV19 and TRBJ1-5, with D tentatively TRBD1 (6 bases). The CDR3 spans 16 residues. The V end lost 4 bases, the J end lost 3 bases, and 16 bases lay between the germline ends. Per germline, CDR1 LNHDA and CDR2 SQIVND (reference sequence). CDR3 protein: CASSKGGGEANQPQHF. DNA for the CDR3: TGTGCCAGTAGTAAAGGGGGGGGTGAGGCCAATCAGCCCCAGCATTTT.

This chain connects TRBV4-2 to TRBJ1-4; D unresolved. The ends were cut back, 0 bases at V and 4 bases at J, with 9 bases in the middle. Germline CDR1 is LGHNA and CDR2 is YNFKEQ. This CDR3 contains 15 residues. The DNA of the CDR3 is TGTGCCAGCAGCCAAGATTCCCGGTTTAATGAAAAACTGTTTTTT. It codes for CASSQDSRFNEKLFF.

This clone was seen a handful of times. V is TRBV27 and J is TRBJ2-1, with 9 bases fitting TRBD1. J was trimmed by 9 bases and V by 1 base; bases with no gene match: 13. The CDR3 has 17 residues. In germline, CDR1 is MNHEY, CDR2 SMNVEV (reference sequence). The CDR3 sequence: CASSLFPRDRDIREQFF. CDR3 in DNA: TGTGCCAGCAGTTTATTCCCCCGGGACAGGGATATTCGTGAGCAGTTCTTC.

The CDR3 nucleotides are TGTGCCAGCAGTCCGGGACTCGAGAACACAGATACGCAGTATTTT. Protein sequence: CASSPGLENTDTQYF. The chain combines TRBV3-1 (or the pseudogene TRBV3-2) with TRBJ2-3; TRBD2 might be the D (6 bases). CDR3 length: 15 amino acids. In germline, CDR1 is LGHDT, CDR2 YNNKEL (reference sequence). Trimming left V 6 bases short and J 2 bases short, with 15 bases between.

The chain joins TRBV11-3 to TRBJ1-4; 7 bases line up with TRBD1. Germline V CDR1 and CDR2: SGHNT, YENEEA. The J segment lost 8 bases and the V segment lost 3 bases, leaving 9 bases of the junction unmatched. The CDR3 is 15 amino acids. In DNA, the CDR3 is TGTGCCAGCAGCTTGGGTACAGGGGCAGAAGAAAAACTGTTTTTT. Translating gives CASSLGTGAEEKLFF.

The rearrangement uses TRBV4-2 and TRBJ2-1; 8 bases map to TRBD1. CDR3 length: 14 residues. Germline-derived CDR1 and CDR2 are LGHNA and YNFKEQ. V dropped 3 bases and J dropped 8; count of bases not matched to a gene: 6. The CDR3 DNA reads TGTGCCAGCAGCCACCCTTCGGACAGGGATGAGCAGTTCTTC. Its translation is CASSHPSDRDEQFF.

CDR3: CASSPGEHPYEQYF. CDR3 sequence (DNA): TGTGCCAGCAGCCCGGGGGAACACCCCTACGAGCAGTACTTC. The chain is built from TRBV6-5 and TRBJ2-7; perhaps TRBD2 as D (6 bases). This CDR3 spans 14 amino acids. Trimming removed 6 bases at V and 2 bases at J, with 14 bases between. Germline CDR1 reads MNHEY; CDR2 reads SVGAGI.

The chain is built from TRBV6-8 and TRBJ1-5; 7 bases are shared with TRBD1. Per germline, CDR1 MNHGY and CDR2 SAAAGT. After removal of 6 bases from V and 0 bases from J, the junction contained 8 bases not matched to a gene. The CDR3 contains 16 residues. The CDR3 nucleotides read TGTGCCAGCAGCCCCACAGGGGATTATAGCAATCAGCCCCAGCATTTT. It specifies CASSPTGDYSNQPQHF.

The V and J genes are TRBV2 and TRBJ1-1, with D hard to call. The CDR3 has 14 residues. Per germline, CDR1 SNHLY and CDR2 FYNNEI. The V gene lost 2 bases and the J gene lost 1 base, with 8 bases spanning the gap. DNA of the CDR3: TGTGCCAGCAGTGAAACTACACCGAACACTGAAGCTTTCTTT. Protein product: CASSETTPNTEAFF.

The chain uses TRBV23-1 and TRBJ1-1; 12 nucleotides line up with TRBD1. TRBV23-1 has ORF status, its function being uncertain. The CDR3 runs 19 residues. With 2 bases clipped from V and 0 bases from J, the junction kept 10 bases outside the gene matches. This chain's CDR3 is CASSQPGTGGQDMNTEAFF. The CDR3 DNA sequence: TGCGCCAGCAGTCAACCCGGGACAGGGGGCCAGGATATGAACACTGAAGCTTTCTTT.

CDR3 in amino acids: CASSTGQAYNEKLFF. CDR3 coding DNA: TGCGCCAGCAGCACAGGACAGGCGTATAATGAAAAACTGTTTTTT. The V gene is TRBV5-1, the J gene TRBJ1-4; 7 bases align to TRBD1. The trim removed 4 bases at V and 4 bases at J, leaving 7 bases unmatched. Germline V gene sequence: CDR1 SGHRS, CDR2 YFSETQ. The CDR3 runs to 15 residues.